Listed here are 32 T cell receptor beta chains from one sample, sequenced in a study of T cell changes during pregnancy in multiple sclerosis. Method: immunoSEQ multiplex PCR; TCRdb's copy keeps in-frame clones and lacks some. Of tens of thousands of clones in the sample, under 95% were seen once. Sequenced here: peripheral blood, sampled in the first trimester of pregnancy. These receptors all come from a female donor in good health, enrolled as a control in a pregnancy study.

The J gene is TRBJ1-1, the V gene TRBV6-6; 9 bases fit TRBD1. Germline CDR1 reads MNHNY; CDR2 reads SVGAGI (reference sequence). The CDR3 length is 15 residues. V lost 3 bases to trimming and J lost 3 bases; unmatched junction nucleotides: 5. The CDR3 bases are TGTGCCAGCAGTTATCACGACAGGGGGGACACTGAAGCTTTCTTT. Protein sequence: CASSYHDRGDTEAFF.

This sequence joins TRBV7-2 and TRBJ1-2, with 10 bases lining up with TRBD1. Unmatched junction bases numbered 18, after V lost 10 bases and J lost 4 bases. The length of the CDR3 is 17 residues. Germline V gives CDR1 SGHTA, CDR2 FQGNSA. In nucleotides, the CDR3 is TGTGCCACCCTCAAGGGGGGCGACAGGGGGCGCGGCTATGGCTACACCTTC. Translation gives CATLKGGDRGRGYGYTF.

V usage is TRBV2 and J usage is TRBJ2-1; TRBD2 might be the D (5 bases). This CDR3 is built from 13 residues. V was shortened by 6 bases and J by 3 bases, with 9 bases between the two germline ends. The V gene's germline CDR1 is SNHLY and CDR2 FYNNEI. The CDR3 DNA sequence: TGTGCCAGCAGGAGGGCCAGCTACAATGAGCAGTTCTTC. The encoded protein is CASRRASYNEQFF.

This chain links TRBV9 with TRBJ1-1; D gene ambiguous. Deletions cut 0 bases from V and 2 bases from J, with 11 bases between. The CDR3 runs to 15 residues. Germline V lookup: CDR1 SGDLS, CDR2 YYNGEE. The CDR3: CASSVAGTANTEAFF. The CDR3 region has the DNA TGTGCCAGCAGCGTAGCTGGAACAGCCAACACTGAAGCTTTCTTT.

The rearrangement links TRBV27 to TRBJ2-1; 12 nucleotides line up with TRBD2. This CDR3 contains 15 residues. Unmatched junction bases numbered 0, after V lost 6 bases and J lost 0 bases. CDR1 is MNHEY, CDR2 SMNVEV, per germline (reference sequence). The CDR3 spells CASRLAGGSYNEQFF. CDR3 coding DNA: TGTGCCAGCAGACTAGCGGGGGGCTCCTACAATGAGCAGTTCTTC.

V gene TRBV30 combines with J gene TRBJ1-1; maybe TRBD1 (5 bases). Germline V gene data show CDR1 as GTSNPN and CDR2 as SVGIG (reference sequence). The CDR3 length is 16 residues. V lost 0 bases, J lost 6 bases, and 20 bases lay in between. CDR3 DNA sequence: TGTGCCTGGAGTGTTTTTCTCGATCGGGGGTTGCCTGAAGCTTTCTTT. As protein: CAWSVFLDRGLPEAFF.

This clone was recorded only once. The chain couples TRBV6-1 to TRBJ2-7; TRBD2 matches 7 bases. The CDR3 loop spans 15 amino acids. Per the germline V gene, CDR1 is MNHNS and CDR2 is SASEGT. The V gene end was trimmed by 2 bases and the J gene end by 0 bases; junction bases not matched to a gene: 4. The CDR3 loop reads CASSESLAASYEQYF. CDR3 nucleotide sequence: TGTGCCAGCAGTGAAAGCCTAGCGGCCTCCTACGAGCAGTACTTC.

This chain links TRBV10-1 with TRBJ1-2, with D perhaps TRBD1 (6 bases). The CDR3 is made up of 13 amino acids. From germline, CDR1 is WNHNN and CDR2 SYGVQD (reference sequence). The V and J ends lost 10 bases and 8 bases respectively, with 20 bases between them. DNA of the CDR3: TGCGCCACCTCGGACAGCTTCGACGGAGGCTACACCTTC. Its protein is CATSDSFDGGYTF.

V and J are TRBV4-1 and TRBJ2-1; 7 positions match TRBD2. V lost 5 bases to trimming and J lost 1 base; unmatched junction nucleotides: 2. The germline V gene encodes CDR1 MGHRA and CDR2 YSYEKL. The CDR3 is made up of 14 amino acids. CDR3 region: CASSVRESYNEQFF. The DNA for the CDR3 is TGCGCCAGCAGCGTGCGGGAGTCCTACAATGAGCAGTTCTTC.

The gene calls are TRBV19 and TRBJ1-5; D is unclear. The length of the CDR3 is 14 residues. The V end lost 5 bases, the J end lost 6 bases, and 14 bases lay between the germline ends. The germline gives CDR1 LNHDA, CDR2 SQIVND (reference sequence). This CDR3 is CASSFDSVGQPQHF. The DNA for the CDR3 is TGTGCCAGTAGTTTTGACTCTGTCGGTCAGCCCCAGCATTTT.

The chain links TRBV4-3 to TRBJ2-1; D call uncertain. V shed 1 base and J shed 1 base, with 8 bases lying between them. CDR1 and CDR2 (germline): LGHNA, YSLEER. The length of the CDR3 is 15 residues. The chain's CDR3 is CASSQAISSYNEQFF. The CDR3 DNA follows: TGCGCCAGCAGCCAAGCGATCAGTTCCTACAATGAGCAGTTCTTC.

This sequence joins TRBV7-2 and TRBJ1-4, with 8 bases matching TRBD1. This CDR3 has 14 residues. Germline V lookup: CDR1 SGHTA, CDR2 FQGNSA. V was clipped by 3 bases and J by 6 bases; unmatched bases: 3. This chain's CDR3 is CASSFYRGDEKLFF. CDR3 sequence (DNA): TGTGCCAGCAGCTTCTACAGGGGGGATGAAAAACTGTTTTTT.

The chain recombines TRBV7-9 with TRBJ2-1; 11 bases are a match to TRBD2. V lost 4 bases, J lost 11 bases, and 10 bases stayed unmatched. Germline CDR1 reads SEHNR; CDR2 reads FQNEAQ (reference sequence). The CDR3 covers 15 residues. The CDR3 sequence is CASSSPGLADRKQFF. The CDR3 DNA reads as TGTGCCAGCAGCTCGCCGGGACTAGCGGACCGGAAGCAGTTCTTC. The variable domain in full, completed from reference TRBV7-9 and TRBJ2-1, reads DTGVSQNPRHKITKRGQNVTFRCDPISEHNRLYWYRQTLGQGPEFLTYFQNEAQLEKSRLLSDRFSAERPKGSFSTLEIQRTEQGDSAMYLCASSSPGLADRKQFFGPGTRLTVL.

The CDR3: CSVDAGAGDNQPQHF. The CDR3 bases are TGCAGCGTTGATGCGGGGGCAGGGGACAATCAGCCCCAGCATTTT. This sequence joins TRBV29-1 and TRBJ1-5; D may be TRBD1 (6 bases). The germline V gene encodes CDR1 SQVTM and CDR2 ANQGSEA. The V and J ends lost 3 bases and 3 bases respectively, with 15 bases between them. The CDR3 has 15 residues.

CDR3 nucleotide sequence: TGCGCCAGCAGCTTGGGGACAGGGGGCAACGAGCAGTACTTC. This translates into CASSLGTGGNEQYF. The gene calls are TRBV5-1 and TRBJ2-7; TRBD1 agrees at 11 bases. With V trimmed by 0 bases and J by 5 bases, 1 base remained unmatched. Germline CDR1 reads SGHRS; CDR2 reads YFSETQ. This CDR3 contains 14 residues.

CDR3 nucleotides: TGCGCCAGCAGCTTGGCCTTGGACAGGGGACTCGGGGAGCTGTTTTTT. It translates to CASSLALDRGLGELFF. The chain links TRBV5-1 to TRBJ2-2; 9 bases are shared with TRBD1. The CDR3 spans 16 residues. The germline CDR1 and CDR2 sequences are SGHRS and YFSETQ. Trimming at V came to 0 bases and at J to 7 bases, leaving 7 bases not matched to a gene.

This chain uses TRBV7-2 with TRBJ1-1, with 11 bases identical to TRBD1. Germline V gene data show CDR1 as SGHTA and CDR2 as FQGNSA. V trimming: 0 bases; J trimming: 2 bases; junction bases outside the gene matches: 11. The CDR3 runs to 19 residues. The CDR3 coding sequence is TGTGCCAGCAGCTTAGCTGTCGGTGGACAGGGGGCGGGTAACACTGAAGCTTTCTTT. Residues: CASSLAVGGQGAGNTEAFF.

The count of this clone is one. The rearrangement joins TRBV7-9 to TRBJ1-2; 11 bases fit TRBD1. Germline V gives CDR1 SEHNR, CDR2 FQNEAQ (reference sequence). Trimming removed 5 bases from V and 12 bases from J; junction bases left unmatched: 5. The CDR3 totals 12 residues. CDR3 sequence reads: CASSNRDRGNTF. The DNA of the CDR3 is TGTGCCAGCAGCAACAGGGACAGGGGGAACACCTTC.

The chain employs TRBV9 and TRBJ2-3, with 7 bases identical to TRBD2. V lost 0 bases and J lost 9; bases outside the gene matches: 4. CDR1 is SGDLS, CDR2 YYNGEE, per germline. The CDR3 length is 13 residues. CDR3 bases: TGTGCCAGCAGCGTAGATTGGGGGGGGACGCAGTATTTT. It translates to CASSVDWGGTQYF.

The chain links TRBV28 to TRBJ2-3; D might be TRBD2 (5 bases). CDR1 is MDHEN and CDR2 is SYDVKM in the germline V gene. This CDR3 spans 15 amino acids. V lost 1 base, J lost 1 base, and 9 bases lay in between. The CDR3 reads CASSLFKGGTDTQYF. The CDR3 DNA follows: TGTGCCAGCAGTTTATTCAAGGGAGGCACAGATACGCAGTATTTT.

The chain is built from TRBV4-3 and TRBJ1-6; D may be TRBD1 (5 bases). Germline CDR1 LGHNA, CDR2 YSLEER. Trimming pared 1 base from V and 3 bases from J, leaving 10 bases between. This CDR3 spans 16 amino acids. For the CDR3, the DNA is TGCGCCAGCAGCCAAGTGCAGGGTGGCTATAATTCACCCCTCCACTTT. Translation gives CASSQVQGGYNSPLHF.

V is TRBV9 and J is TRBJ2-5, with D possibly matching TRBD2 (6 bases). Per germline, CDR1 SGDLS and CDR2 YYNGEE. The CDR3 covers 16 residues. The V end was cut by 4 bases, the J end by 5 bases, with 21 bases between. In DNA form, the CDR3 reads TGTGCCAGCAGCACCCCAGGGAGACGGAGGGATGAGACCCAGTACTTC. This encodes CASSTPGRRRDETQYF.

CDR3: CASIKGTGVGNEQFF. The CDR3 DNA is TGTGCCAGTATCAAAGGGACAGGCGTCGGAAATGAGCAGTTCTTC. The V and J genes are TRBV19 and TRBJ2-1; TRBD1 matches 8 bases. CDR3 length equals 15 residues. CDR1 and CDR2 (germline): LNHDA, SQIVND (reference sequence). With 7 bases clipped from V and 7 bases from J, the junction kept 12 bases outside the gene matches.

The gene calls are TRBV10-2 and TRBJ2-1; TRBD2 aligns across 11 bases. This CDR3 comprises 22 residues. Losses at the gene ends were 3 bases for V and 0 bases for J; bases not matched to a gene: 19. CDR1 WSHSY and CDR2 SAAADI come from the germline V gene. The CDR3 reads CASSDSLAGGNHSISSYNEQFF. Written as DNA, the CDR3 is TGCGCCAGCAGTGACAGTCTAGCGGGAGGCAACCATTCAATTAGCTCCTACAATGAGCAGTTCTTC.

CDR3: CASSPPGLETYNEQFF. DNA for the CDR3: TGTGCCAGCAGCCCGCCTGGACTAGAGACCTACAATGAGCAGTTCTTC. This chain uses TRBV5-4 with TRBJ2-1; the match to TRBD2 covers 7 bases. CDR1 is SGHNT and CDR2 is YYREEE in the germline V gene (reference sequence). J lost 2 bases, V lost 4 bases, and 9 bases had no gene match. The CDR3 spans 16 residues.

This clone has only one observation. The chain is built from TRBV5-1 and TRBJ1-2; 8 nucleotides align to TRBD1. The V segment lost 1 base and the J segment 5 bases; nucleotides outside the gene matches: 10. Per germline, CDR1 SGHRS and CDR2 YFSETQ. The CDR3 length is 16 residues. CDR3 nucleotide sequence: TGCGCCAGCAGCTTGTTTTCCGGACAGGGTTGGTATGGCTACACCTTC. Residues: CASSLFSGQGWYGYTF. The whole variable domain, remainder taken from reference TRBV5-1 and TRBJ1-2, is KAGVTQTPRYLIKTRGQQVTLSCSPISGHRSVSWYQQTPGQGLQFLFEYFSETQRNKGNFPGRFSGRQFSNSRSEMNVSTLELGDSALYLCASSLFSGQGWYGYTFGSGTRLTVV.

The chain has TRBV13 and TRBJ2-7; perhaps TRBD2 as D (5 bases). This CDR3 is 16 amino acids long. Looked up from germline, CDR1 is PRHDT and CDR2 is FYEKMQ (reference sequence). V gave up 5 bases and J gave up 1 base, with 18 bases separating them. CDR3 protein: CASSPNTGLFSYEQYF. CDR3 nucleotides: TGTGCCAGCAGCCCAAACACTGGACTTTTTTCCTACGAGCAGTACTTC.

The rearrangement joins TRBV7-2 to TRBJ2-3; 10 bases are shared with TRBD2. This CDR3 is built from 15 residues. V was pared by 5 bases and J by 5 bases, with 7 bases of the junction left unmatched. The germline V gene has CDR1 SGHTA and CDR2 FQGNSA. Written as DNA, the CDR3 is TGTGCCAGCAGCGATGTAGCGGGAGGAGGAGATACGCAGTATTTT. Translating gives CASSDVAGGGDTQYF.

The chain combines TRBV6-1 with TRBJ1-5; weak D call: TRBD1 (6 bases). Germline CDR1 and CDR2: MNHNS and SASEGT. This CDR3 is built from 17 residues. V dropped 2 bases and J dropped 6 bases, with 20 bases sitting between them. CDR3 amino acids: CASSELPGAQGGQPQHF. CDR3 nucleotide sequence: TGTGCCAGCAGTGAACTGCCTGGCGCCCAAGGGGGTCAGCCCCAGCATTTT.

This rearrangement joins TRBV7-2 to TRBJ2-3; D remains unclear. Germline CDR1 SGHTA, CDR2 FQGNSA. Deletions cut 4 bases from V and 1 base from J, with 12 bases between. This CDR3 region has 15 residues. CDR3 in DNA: TGTGCCAGCAGCTCAAGCGTCCTGGGCACAGATACGCAGTATTTT. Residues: CASSSSVLGTDTQYF.

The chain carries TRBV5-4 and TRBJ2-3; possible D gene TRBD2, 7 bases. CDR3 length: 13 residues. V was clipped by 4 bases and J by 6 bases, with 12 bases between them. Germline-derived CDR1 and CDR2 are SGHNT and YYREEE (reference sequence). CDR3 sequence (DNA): TGTGCCAGCAGCGGGGGGGGGCAGGATACGCAGTATTTT. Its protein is CASSGGGQDTQYF.

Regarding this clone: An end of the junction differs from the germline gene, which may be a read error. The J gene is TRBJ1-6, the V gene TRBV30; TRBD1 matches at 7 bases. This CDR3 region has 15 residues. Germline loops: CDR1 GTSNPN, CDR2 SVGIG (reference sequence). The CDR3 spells CAWRTSGTENSLLHF. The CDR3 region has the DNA TGTGCCTGGAGGACCTCCGGGACAGAGAATTCACTCCTCCACTTT.